Sequencing of this T cell receptor (beta chain) was carried out in a study of blood T cells in healthy people across ages. Together with a sample-barcoded 5' primer, a J-beta primer mix was included in a second PCR lasting about 7 to 11 cycles. Each cDNA molecule was tagged by a template-switch adaptor with 12 random nucleotides. TCRdb itself ran the 5' RACE reads through MiXCR, one entry per CDR3 protein. The profile shows 1.5 million to 2 million distinct CDR3 sequences, roughly 52% of them singletons. Isolating PBMCs gave at least 7 million of these cells per sample. The receptor comes from a woman between 40 and 50 years old in good health. Input material: blood.

The CDR3 coding sequence is TGCAGTGCTAGCAGGTCGGGGCGAGAGACCCAGTACTTC. It translates to CSASRSGRETQYF. The V call is TRBV20-1, the J call TRBJ2-5; the D gene could be TRBD1 or TRBD2 (5 bases each). Germline CDR1 DFQATT, CDR2 SNEGSKA (reference sequence). V gave up 3 bases and J gave up 4 bases, with 12 bases separating them. The CDR3 has 13 residues.